These T cell receptor beta chains were read from a single sample in a study of shared clonotypes between healthy human individuals. The data were produced by immunoSEQ multiplex PCR, yet TCRdb's version contains in-frame clones alone and is incomplete. The data show just over 2,000,000 clones, 95% seen once. The material sequenced was naive CD4+ T cells sorted from blood. The receptors shown here come from a man aged 18 to 30 in good health. Both conserved end residues are part of each CDR3.

CDR3aa: CSGGLHPYNEQFF
j_gene: TRBJ2-1
v_gene: TRBV29-1

CDR3aa: CASSPPTSGRGTGELFF
j_gene: TRBJ2-2
v_gene: TRBV5-4

CDR3aa: CASSLVQGNYEQYF
j_gene: TRBJ2-7
v_gene: TRBV7-2

CDR3aa: CASSRSGRQNYGYTF
j_gene: TRBJ1-2
v_gene: TRBV14

CDR3aa: CASSLNNRVYF
j_gene: TRBJ1-2
v_gene: TRBV27

CDR3aa: CASSLSVSRTNTGELFF
j_gene: TRBJ2-2
v_gene: TRBV27

CDR3aa: CASSELAYEQYF
j_gene: TRBJ2-7
v_gene: TRBV2

CDR3aa: CASSLALGQAYGYTF
j_gene: TRBJ1-2
v_gene: TRBV7-9

CDR3aa: CASSLSTVDRELFF
j_gene: TRBJ2-2
v_gene: TRBV7-2

CDR3aa: CASSIVLGGLAGCIFHHEQYF
j_gene: TRBJ2-7
v_gene: TRBV19

CDR3aa: CASSPGPDLDREVKTQYF
j_gene: TRBJ2-5
v_gene: TRBV9

CDR3aa: CASSLGQGGITEAFF
j_gene: TRBJ1-1
v_gene: TRBV27

CDR3aa: CASNPPGQTAFF
j_gene: TRBJ1-1
v_gene: TRBV7-9

CDR3aa: CASSQALAGRETQYF
j_gene: TRBJ2-5
v_gene: TRBV14

CDR3aa: CASSPGTYWGTYEQYF
j_gene: TRBJ2-7
v_gene: TRBV7-2

CDR3aa: CATRRLGNEKLFF
j_gene: TRBJ1-4
v_gene: TRBV25-1

CDR3aa: CASSIGDPLSPLFF
j_gene: TRBJ1-4
v_gene: TRBV19

CDR3aa: CASSASGSNSPLHF
j_gene: TRBJ1-6
v_gene: TRBV2

CDR3aa: CASSIQRTAGANVLTF
j_gene: TRBJ2-6
v_gene: TRBV19